These T cell receptor beta chains were read from a single sample in a study of cytomegalovirus exposure and HLA in healthy donors. The method was immunoSEQ multiplex PCR; TCRdb's version includes in-frame clones alone and lacks a portion of them. The profile shows around 140,000 clones, less than 85% of them singletons. Specimen: PBMCs. The receptors were sampled from a man aged 35 to 55 in good health and CMV-seronegative. The CDR3 runs from the conserved cysteine through the conserved F or W.

TRBV9,TRBJ2-3,CASSGLAGGLDTQYF
TRBV10-1,TRBJ1-1,CASSARDDTEAFF
TRBV5-4,TRBJ2-4,CASQPTGQENSQYF
TRBV19,-,CASSGTSGSIDEQYF
TRBV7-9,TRBJ1-5,CASSLSPVDRRDNQPQHF
TRBV19,TRBJ2-3,CASSIDGAGGPGTDTQYF
TRBV6-6,TRBJ1-6,CASSYRGYNSPLHF
TRBV27,TRBJ2-3,CASSSRDSRDTQYF
TRBV28,TRBJ2-7,CASSLHPGGGSYEQYF
TRBV27,TRBJ2-7,CASSSGQGPFYEQYF
TRBV7-9,TRBJ2-3,CASSLFETEADTQYF
TRBV4-1,TRBJ2-3,CASSHLQRGGPTDTQYF
TRBV27,TRBJ2-7,CASRLKTSEGYEQYF
TRBV6-5,TRBJ1-5,CASSYSTGGGQPQHF
TRBV19,TRBJ2-1,CAAGPGGEQFF
TRBV10-3,TRBJ2-1,CAISELGPSGLYNEQFF
TRBV19,TRBJ2-5,CASSMTGALQETQYF
TRBV6-1,TRBJ1-2,CASTPTEVGTGYTF
TRBV7-9,TRBJ2-7,CASSLDSSSYEQYF
TRBV30,TRBJ2-1,CASSRTGSSYNEQFF
TRBV6-4,TRBJ2-1,CASSDSMASGGAKQFF
TRBV10-3,TRBJ2-1,CAITEGVLAGDIEQFF
TRBV7-2,TRBJ2-7,CASSSRDRVIDEQYF
TRBV10-3,TRBJ2-3,CAISHSTGTSGSTDTQYF
TRBV6-5,TRBJ2-5,CASRESGSGGTQYF
TRBV7-7,TRBJ2-3,CASSPDRASTDTQYF
TRBV6-1,TRBJ2-5,CASKRTGWSETQYF
TRBV5-4,TRBJ2-1,CASSKSAGGYNEQFF
TRBV5-3,TRBJ2-7,CARSSRTGSYEQYF
TRBV6-1,TRBJ2-3,CASSVPGQYTDTQYF
TRBV28,TRBJ2-3,CASSLRGETRASTDTQYF
TRBV10-2,TRBJ2-7,CASSLTVSYEQYF
TRBV7-6,TRBJ1-3,CASSVGTGQTIYF
TRBV4-1,TRBJ1-1,CASSQGQLGGTEAFF
TRBV12-5,TRBJ2-7,CASGLGTVSYEQYF
TRBV27,TRBJ1-2,CASSFSQGSGYTF
TRBV6-5,TRBJ1-3,CASSYEQGVGNTIYF
TRBV27,TRBJ1-4,CASSPLQGTNEKLFF
TRBV4-3,TRBJ2-2,CASSQNQGSGELFF
TRBV27,-,CASSPGGLAAYEQYF
TRBV10-3,TRBJ2-1,CAISEEGVNEQFF